The rows below give T cell receptor beta chains drawn from one sample of a study of T cells in localized non-small cell lung cancer. Only in-frame clones appear in the TCRdb table, and some are missing; sequencing was by immunoSEQ multiplex PCR. Altogether 1,500 or so clones are present, around 25% being singletons, with the ten largest covering roughly 8%. The starting material was normal lung tissue next to the tumor, obtained before any cancer treatment. The receptors come from a man aged 18-55 years with stage II lung adenocarcinoma. The CDR3 runs from the conserved cysteine through the conserved F or W. D genes are given only for firm matches. Size is stated for part of the rows, as once, few or many counts, or as a class when the clone is expanded.

CDR3 DNA,CDR3 protein,clone size,D gene,V gene,J gene
TGTGCCATCAGTGGTAAGGTTTCGAACTATGGCTACACCTTC,CAISGKVSNYGYTF,medium-sized,NA,TRBV6-8,TRBJ1-2
TGCAGCGTTGTGCTCCACGAGGGGCCCACAGATACGCAGTTTTTT,CSVVLHEGPTDTQFF,NA,NA,TRBV29-1,TRBJ2-3
TGCGCCAGCAGTTACTTGACTAGAGCGGATACGCAGTATTTT,CASSYLTRADTQYF,NA,NA,TRBV10-2,TRBJ2-3
TGTGCCAGCAGCTTTTTGGGTTGGTGGAAAGAGACCCAGTACTTC,CASSFLGWWKETQYF,few,NA,TRBV11-3,TRBJ2-5
TGTGCCAGCAGTGACTCAGCGGGGGGCTCCTACGAGCAGTACTTC,CASSDSAGGSYEQYF,large,TRBD2,TRBV6-8,TRBJ2-7
TGCAGCGTGAACCCAGCCCTGAACACTGAAGCTTTCTTT,CSVNPALNTEAFF,NA,NA,TRBV29-1,TRBJ1-1
TGTGCCAGCAGCCGACCCCAAGGCCTGAACACTGAAGCTTTCTTT,CASSRPQGLNTEAFF,few,NA,TRBV11-3,TRBJ1-1
TGTGCCAGCAGCCAACTAGCGGGGGTTTCGAACACCGGGGAGCTGTTTTTT,CASSQLAGVSNTGELFF,NA,TRBD2,TRBV16,TRBJ2-2
TGCAGCGTTGTGCGAGCGGGGGGATCACAAGAGACCCAGTACTTC,CSVVRAGGSQETQYF,once,TRBD2,TRBV29-1,TRBJ2-5
TGTGCCAGCAGCTTGCAATCCCTACAGTTTGGATCACCCCTCCACTTT,CASSLQSLQFGSPLHF,NA,NA,TRBV11-3,TRBJ1-6
TGTGCCAGCAGCTTGTCCAGGTATGGGGGAACTGAAGCTTTCTTT,CASSLSRYGGTEAFF,NA,NA,TRBV11-3,TRBJ1-1
TGTGCCAGCAGGCAGGGGGGAGTCTACGAGCAGTACTTC,CASRQGGVYEQYF,few,NA,TRBV6-8,TRBJ2-7
TGTGCCAGCAGCGGTTGGCAAGAGACCCAGTACTTC,CASSGWQETQYF,NA,NA,TRBV9,TRBJ2-5
TGCAGCGTTGAACAGGGTTTTTCCTACAATGAGCAGTTCTTC,CSVEQGFSYNEQFF,once,NA,TRBV29-1,TRBJ2-1
TGTGCCAGCAGCTTCGGGACTAGCGGCCCCTACGAGCAGTACTTC,CASSFGTSGPYEQYF,large,TRBD2,TRBV11-3,TRBJ2-7
TGTGCCAGCCGGGGACCAGGGCCGGGCGGCTACACCTTC,CASRGPGPGGYTF,NA,NA,TRBV12-5,TRBJ1-2
TGTGCCATCCCGAAAGGAGGCGGCGGTCTCTACGAGCAGTACTTC,CAIPKGGGGLYEQYF,NA,NA,TRBV6-8,TRBJ2-7
TGTGCCACCAGCAGACAAACTAGCGGGGGGGCCGGGGAGCAGTACTTC,CATSRQTSGGAGEQYF,NA,TRBD2,TRBV15,TRBJ2-7
TGTGCCAGCAGCTTAACGGGGGCGGAACGGGAGCTGTTTTTT,CASSLTGAERELFF,NA,NA,TRBV7-5,TRBJ2-2
TGTGCCAGCAGTTATATAGCGGGGGGGGCGCAGACCCAGTACTTC,CASSYIAGGAQTQYF,NA,TRBD2,TRBV6-8,TRBJ2-5
TGTGCCAGCACCCGGGTAGCAGCTTTTTACAATGAGCAGTTCTTC,CASTRVAAFYNEQFF,NA,NA,TRBV2,TRBJ2-1
TGTGCCTGGAGTGTACAGGCCAACTATGGCTACACCTTC,CAWSVQANYGYTF,NA,NA,TRBV30,TRBJ1-2
TGCGCCAGCAGCGTGGATCCTAGCTCTGGGGCCAACGTCCTGACTTTC,CASSVDPSSGANVLTF,NA,NA,TRBV5-1,TRBJ2-6
TGTGCCTGGAGCCCACCCCTAGGCGAGCAGTACTTC,CAWSPPLGEQYF,NA,NA,TRBV30,TRBJ2-7
TGTGCCAGCAGTGACGGGGGGGGCGCAGATACGCAGTATTTT,CASSDGGGADTQYF,NA,TRBD2,TRBV6-8,TRBJ2-3
TGTGCCAGCAGTCCGTTGGCGCAGGTAAACACTGAAGCTTTCTTT,CASSPLAQVNTEAFF,NA,NA,TRBV11-3,TRBJ1-1
TGTGCCAGCAGACCGACAGCAACTAATGAAAAACTGTTTTTT,CASRPTATNEKLFF,once,NA,TRBV6-8,TRBJ1-4
TGTGCCAGCAGCTTAGGGACAGGGGGAAATGGGTATGGCTACACCTTC,CASSLGTGGNGYGYTF,NA,TRBD1,TRBV11-3,TRBJ1-2
TGTGCCAGCAGCGTAGAGAAGTCGGGGCCGGGGAACTATGGCTACACCTTC,CASSVEKSGPGNYGYTF,medium-sized,NA,TRBV9,TRBJ1-2
TGTGCCACCAAAACTAGCGGGGGGAACCAAGAGACCCAGTACTTC,CATKTSGGNQETQYF,few,TRBD2,TRBV6-8,TRBJ2-5
TGTGCCAGCAGCCAATTTACTGGAGTGTATCAGCCCCAGCATTTT,CASSQFTGVYQPQHF,NA,NA,TRBV16,TRBJ1-5
TGTGCCAGCTCCTTTACCAGGGGGGTCATAATACCTTCGAACACCGGGGAGCTGTTTTTT,CASSFTRGVIIPSNTGELFF,NA,NA,TRBV28,TRBJ2-2
TGCAGCGTTACCCTAGCGGGGGGTCGTGATACGCAGTATTTT,CSVTLAGGRDTQYF,NA,TRBD2,TRBV29-1,TRBJ2-3
TGTGCCAGTCTCTCGGGGTACTGGGGGATCTATGGCTACACCTTC,CASLSGYWGIYGYTF,NA,NA,TRBV19,TRBJ1-2
TGTGCCAGCAGTTACTCGCGACAGGGTAGGGCTAATGAAAAACTGTTTTTT,CASSYSRQGRANEKLFF,few,TRBD1,TRBV6-8,TRBJ1-4
TGCGCCAGCAGCCCCCGGGACAGAGAGACCCAGTACTTC,CASSPRDRETQYF,NA,NA,TRBV1,TRBJ2-5
TGTGCCAGCTCACCATCCCTGCCGGGCTACGGTAATTCACCCCTCCACTTT,CASSPSLPGYGNSPLHF,few,NA,TRBV18,TRBJ1-6
TGTGCCAGCAGTTCTGGGACAGGGCACACAGATACGCAGTATTTT,CASSSGTGHTDTQYF,large,TRBD1,TRBV28,TRBJ2-3
TGTGCCAGCCTGAAGGAGGACAGGGGAAATTCACCCCTCCACTTT,CASLKEDRGNSPLHF,NA,TRBD1,TRBV6-8,TRBJ1-6
TGTGCCAGCAGCCCTGCCCTAGCGGGGGGGCCTCGTAAGAATGAGCAGTTCTTC,CASSPALAGGPRKNEQFF,NA,TRBD2,TRBV9,TRBJ2-1
TGTGCCAGCACTCCCACTGGCGGGGGCACTGAAGCTTTCTTT,CASTPTGGGTEAFF,large,NA,TRBV6-8,TRBJ1-1
TGTGCCAGCAGCAAAGCGACAGCTGCTCTGAACACTGAAGCTTTCTTT,CASSKATAALNTEAFF,few,NA,TRBV6-8,TRBJ1-1
TGTGCCAGCCACTTTGGGCTGGGATCAGCGCAGTATTTT,CASHFGLGSAQYF,few,NA,TRBV12-5,TRBJ2-3
TGTGCCAGCAGCTTAATAGGCCTCAATCAGCCCCAGCATTTT,CASSLIGLNQPQHF,NA,NA,TRBV11-3,TRBJ1-5
TGTGCCAGCAGCCCAACGGTTGGGGGTTATGGAGAAAAACTGTTTTTT,CASSPTVGGYGEKLFF,few,NA,TRBV11-3,TRBJ1-4
TGTGCCAGCAGTTACGCGGACAGTTTCTACGAGCAGTACTTC,CASSYADSFYEQYF,NA,NA,TRBV6-8,TRBJ2-7
TGTGCCAGCAGTAAAGGACCCCTCCTAGGGGGCTCCTACGAGCAGTACTTC,CASSKGPLLGGSYEQYF,NA,NA,TRBV6-8,TRBJ2-7
TGCGCCAGCAGCTCCAGTGACAGGGGCCCGGCCTCACCCCTCCACTTT,CASSSSDRGPASPLHF,NA,TRBD1,TRBV5-1,TRBJ1-6
TGTGCCAGCAGGGTAATAGCGGGGGGTAATGAGCAGTTCTTC,CASRVIAGGNEQFF,NA,TRBD2,TRBV9,TRBJ2-1
TGTGCCAGCAGCCCTCCGGACAGGGACTATAATTCACCCCTCCACTTT,CASSPPDRDYNSPLHF,NA,TRBD1,TRBV11-3,TRBJ1-6
TGTGCCAGCAGTGATTACGGGCAGGGGGCGAAGGCCGGGGAGCTGTTTTTT,CASSDYGQGAKAGELFF,NA,TRBD1,TRBV25-1,TRBJ2-2
TGTGCCAGCACTCCGAGTCACTACAATGAGCAGTTCTTC,CASTPSHYNEQFF,medium-sized,NA,TRBV6-8,TRBJ2-1
TGTGCCAGCAGCCCGGCACTACGAGAGAACACTGAAGCTTTCTTT,CASSPALRENTEAFF,NA,NA,TRBV11-3,TRBJ1-1
TGTGCCTGGAGTGGTCGGGGAGGCACTGAAGCTTTCTTT,CAWSGRGGTEAFF,NA,NA,TRBV30,TRBJ1-1
TGTGCCAGCAGCCCCGGACAGGGCACAGATACGCAGTATTTT,CASSPGQGTDTQYF,few,TRBD1,TRBV11-3,TRBJ2-3
TGTGCCAGCCAGGCGGGAACCTATACGCAGTATTTT,CASQAGTYTQYF,NA,NA,TRBV6-8,TRBJ2-3
TGTGCCAGCAGTCCATCCACGACAGGGGAAGGGGGCTACACCTTC,CASSPSTTGEGGYTF,NA,TRBD1,TRBV28,TRBJ1-2
TGTGCCAGCAGCACAGGGGGCTACGAGCAGTACTTC,CASSTGGYEQYF,few,TRBD1,TRBV6-8,TRBJ2-7
TGTGCCAGCAGCTTAAACGGGGTGGGGGAGACCCAGTACTTC,CASSLNGVGETQYF,medium-sized,NA,TRBV11-3,TRBJ2-5